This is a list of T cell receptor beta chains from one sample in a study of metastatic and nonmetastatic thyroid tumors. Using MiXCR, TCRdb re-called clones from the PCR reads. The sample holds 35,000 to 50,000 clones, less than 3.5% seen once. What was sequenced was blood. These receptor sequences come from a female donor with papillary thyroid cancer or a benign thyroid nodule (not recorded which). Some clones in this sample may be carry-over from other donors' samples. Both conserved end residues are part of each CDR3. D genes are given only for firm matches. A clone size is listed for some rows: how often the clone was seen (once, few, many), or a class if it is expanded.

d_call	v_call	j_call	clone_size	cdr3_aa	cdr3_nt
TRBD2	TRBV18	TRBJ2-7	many	CASSPRKTSGSYEQYF	TGTGCCAGCTCACCACGAAAGACTAGCGGGAGTTACGAGCAGTACTTC
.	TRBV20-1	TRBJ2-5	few	CSAIKVGLVETQYF	TGCAGTGCCATCAAGGTGGGCTTGGTGGAGACCCAGTACTTC
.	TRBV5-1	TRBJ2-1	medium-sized	CASSLEGGRLAGEQFF	TGCGCCAGCAGCTTGGAGGGGGGGCGGCTAGCCGGGGAGCAGTTCTTC
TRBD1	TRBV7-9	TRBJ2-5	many	CASSTTGTGAETQYF	TGTGCCAGCAGCACCACCGGGACAGGAGCGGAGACCCAGTACTTC
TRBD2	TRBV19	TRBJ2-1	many	CASSIDPSGTYNEQFF	TGTGCCAGTAGTATAGATCCCAGCGGGACCTACAATGAGCAGTTCTTC
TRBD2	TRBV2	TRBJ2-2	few	CASSPSGSTGELFF	TGTGCCAGCAGTCCAAGCGGGAGCACCGGGGAGCTGTTTTTT
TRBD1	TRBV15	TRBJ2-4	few	CATSSLDSRGLLYF	TGTGCCACCAGCAGCCTAGACTCCAGGGGGCTTTTGTACTTC
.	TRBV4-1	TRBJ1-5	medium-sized	CASSPSGRGGNQPQHF	TGCGCCAGCAGCCCCAGTGGCAGGGGAGGCAATCAGCCCCAGCATTTT
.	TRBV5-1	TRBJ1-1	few	CASSSTGSRMNTEAFF	TGCGCCAGCAGCAGTACCGGGTCCCGCATGAACACTGAAGCTTTCTTT
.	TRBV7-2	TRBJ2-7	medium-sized	CASSLVAATQYEQYF	TGTGCCAGCAGCTTAGTGGCTGCCACTCAATACGAGCAGTACTTC
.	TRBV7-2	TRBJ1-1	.	CASSFTQGEAFF	TGTGCCAGCAGCTTCACACAGGGAGAAGCTTTCTTT
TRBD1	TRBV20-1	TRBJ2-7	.	CSADPGQGFEQYF	TGCAGTGCGGATCCGGGACAGGGCTTCGAGCAGTACTTC
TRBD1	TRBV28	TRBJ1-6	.	CASSPRTGGVGSPLHF	TGTGCCAGCAGCCCCCGGACAGGGGGCGTCGGTTCACCCCTCCACTTT
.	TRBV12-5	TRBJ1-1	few	CASAPVSRRVANTEAFF	TGTGCTAGTGCCCCAGTATCGCGTCGGGTGGCGAACACTGAAGCTTTCTTT
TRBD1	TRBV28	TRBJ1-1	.	CASRPFDRGAETFF	TGTGCCAGCAGACCTTTCGACAGGGGAGCTGAAACTTTCTTT
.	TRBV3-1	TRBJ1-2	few	CASSLTGNMGGYTF	TGTGCCAGCAGCCTCACAGGAAATATGGGAGGCTACACCTTC
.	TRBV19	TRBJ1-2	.	CASSAPGDLNYGYTF	TGTGCCAGTAGTGCCCCAGGAGACCTTAACTATGGCTACACCTTC
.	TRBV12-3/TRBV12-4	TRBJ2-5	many	CASSMPNRQETQYF	TGTGCCAGCAGTATGCCGAACAGGCAAGAGACCCAGTACTTC
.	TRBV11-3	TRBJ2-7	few	CASSLDSNPGREQYF	TGTGCCAGCAGCCTGGACAGTAACCCCGGAAGGGAGCAGTACTTC
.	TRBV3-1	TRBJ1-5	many	CASSQVAGSGQPQHF	TGTGCCAGCAGCCAAGTTGCGGGATCGGGACAGCCCCAGCATTTT
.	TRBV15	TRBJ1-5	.	CATSPRGGNQPQHF	TGTGCCACTAGCCCCCGGGGGGGGAATCAGCCCCAGCATTTT
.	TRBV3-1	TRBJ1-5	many	CASSESRGATQPQHF	TGTGCCAGCAGCGAAAGCCGGGGGGCAACGCAGCCCCAGCATTTT
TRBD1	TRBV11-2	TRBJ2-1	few	CASSRDRGKQFF	TGTGCCAGCAGCAGGGACAGGGGGAAGCAGTTCTTC
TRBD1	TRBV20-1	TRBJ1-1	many	CSASDDRVSYMNTEAFF	TGCAGTGCTAGCGACGACAGGGTGTCCTACATGAACACTGAAGCTTTCTTT
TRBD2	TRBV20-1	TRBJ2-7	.	CSARIREGVYEQYF	TGCAGTGCTAGAATCCGGGAGGGGGTCTACGAGCAGTACTTC
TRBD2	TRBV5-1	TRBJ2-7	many	CASSPGLANSYEQYF	TGCGCCAGCAGCCCGGGACTAGCGAACTCCTACGAGCAGTACTTC
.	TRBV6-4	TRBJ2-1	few	CASSDSGFYLCAWSGAGDNEQFF	.
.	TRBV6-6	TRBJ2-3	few	CASSYPPDTQYF	TGTGCCAGCAGTTACCCCCCAGATACGCAGTATTTT
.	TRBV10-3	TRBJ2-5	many	CAISYAPASRETQYF	TGTGCCATCAGTTACGCGCCCGCATCAAGAGAGACCCAGTACTTC
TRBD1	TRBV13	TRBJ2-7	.	CASSSRNRQGPSYEQYF	TGTGCCAGCAGCTCAAGGAACAGACAGGGACCCTCCTACGAGCAGTACTTC
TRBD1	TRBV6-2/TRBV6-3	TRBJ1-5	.	CASRSGTGGGQPQHF	TGTGCCAGCAGGAGTGGGACAGGGGGCGGTCAGCCCCAGCATTTT
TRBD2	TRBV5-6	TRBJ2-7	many	CASSNIAGAYEQYF	TGTGCCAGCAGTAACATAGCGGGAGCTTACGAGCAGTACTTC
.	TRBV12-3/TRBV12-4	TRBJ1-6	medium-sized	CASSYGNRGSPLHF	TGTGCCAGCAGTTATGGAAACCGAGGTTCACCCCTCCACTTT